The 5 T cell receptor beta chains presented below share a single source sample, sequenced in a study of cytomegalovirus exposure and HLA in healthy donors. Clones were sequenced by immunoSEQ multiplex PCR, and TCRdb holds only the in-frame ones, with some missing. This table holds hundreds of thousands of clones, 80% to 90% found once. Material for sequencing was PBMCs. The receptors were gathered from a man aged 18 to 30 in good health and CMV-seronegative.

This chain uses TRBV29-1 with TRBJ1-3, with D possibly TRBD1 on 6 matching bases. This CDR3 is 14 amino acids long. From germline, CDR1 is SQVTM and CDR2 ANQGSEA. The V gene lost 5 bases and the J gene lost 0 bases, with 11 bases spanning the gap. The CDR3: CSVLTGHSGNTIYF. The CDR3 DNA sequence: TGCAGCGTTCTGACAGGTCACTCTGGAAACACCATATATTTT.

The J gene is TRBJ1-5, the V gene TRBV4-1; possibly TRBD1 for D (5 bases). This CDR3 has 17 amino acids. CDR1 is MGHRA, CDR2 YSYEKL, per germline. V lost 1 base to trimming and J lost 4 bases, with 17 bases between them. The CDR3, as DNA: TGCGCCAGCAGCCAAGTCCTTAGGGGCCCTCTAAATCAGCCCCAGCATTTT. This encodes CASSQVLRGPLNQPQHF.

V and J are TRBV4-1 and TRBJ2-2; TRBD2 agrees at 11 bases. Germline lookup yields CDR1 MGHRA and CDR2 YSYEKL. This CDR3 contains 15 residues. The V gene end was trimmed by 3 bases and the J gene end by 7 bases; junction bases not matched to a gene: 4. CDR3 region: CASSQGTSGFGELFF. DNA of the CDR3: TGCGCCAGCAGCCAGGGGACTAGCGGATTCGGGGAGCTGTTTTTT.

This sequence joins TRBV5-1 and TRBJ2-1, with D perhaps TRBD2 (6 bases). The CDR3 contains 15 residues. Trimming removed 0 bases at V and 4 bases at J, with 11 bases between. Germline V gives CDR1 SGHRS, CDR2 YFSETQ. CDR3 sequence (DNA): TGCGCCAGCAGCTTGGTTTCTAGCGAATACAATGAGCAGTTCTTC. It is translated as CASSLVSSEYNEQFF.

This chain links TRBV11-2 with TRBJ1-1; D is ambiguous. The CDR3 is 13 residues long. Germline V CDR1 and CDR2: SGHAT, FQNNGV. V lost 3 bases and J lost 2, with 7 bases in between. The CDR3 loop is CASSFDFNTEAFF. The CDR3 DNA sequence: TGTGCCAGCAGCTTTGACTTCAACACTGAAGCTTTCTTT.